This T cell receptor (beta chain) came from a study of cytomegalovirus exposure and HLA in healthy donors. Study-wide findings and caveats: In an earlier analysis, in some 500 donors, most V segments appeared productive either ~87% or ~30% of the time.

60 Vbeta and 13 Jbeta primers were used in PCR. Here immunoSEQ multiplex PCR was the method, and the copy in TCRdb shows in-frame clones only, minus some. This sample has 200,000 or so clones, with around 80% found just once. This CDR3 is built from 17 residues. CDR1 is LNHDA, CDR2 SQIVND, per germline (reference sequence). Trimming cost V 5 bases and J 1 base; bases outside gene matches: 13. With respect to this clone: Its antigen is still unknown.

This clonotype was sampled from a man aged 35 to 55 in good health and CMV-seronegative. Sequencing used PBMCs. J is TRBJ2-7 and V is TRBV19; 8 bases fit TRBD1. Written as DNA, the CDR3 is TGTGCCAGTAGTCTTCTGTACTCTAACAGGGGGTCCTACGAGCAGTACTTC. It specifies CASSLLYSNRGSYEQYF. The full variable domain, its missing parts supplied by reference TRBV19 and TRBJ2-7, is DGGITQSPKYLFRKEGQNVTLSCEQNLNHDAMYWYRQDPGQGLRLIYYSQIVNDFQKGDIAEGYSVSREKKESFPLTVTSAQKNPTAFYLCASSLLYSNRGSYEQYFGPGTRLTVT.